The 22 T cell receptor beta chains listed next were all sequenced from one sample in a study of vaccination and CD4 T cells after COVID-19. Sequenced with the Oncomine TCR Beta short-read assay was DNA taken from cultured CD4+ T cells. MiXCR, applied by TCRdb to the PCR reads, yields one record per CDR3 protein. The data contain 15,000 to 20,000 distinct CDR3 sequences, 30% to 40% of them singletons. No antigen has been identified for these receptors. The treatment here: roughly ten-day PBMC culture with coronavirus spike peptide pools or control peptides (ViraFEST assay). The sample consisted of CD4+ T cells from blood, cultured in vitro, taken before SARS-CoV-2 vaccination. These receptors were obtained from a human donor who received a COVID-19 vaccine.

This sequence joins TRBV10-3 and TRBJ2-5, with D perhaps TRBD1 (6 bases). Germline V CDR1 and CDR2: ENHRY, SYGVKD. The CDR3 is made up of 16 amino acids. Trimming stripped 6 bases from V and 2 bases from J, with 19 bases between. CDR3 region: CAISARGRSGQETQYF. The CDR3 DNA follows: TGTGCCATCAGCGCCAGGGGACGGAGTGGGCAAGAGACCCAGTACTTC.

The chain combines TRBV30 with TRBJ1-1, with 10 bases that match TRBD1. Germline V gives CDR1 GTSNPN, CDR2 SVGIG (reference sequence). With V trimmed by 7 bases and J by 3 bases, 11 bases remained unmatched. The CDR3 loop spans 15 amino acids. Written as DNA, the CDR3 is TGTGCCTACAGGACAGGGGGGACTGGTGACACTGAAGCTTTCTTT. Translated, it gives CAYRTGGTGDTEAFF.

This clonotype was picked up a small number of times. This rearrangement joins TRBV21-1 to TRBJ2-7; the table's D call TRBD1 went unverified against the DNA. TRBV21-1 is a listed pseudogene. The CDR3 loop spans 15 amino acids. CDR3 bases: TGTGCCAGCAGCTTAACGGACAGGGGACCCTACGAGCAGTACTTC. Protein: CASSLTDRGPYEQYF.

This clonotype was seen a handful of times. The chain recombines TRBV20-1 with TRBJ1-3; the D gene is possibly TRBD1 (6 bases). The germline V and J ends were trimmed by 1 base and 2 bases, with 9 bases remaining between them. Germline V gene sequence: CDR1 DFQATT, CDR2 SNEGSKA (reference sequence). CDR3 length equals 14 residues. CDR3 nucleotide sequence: TGCAGTGCTAGAGTAGGGGGGGCTGGAAACACCATATATTTT. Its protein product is CSARVGGAGNTIYF.

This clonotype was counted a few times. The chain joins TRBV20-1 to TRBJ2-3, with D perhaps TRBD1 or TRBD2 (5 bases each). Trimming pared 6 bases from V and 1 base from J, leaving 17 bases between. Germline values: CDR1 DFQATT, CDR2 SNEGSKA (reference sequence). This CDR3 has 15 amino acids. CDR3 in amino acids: CSAGEGRIGTDTQYF. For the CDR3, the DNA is TGCAGTGCCGGCGAGGGGCGCATCGGCACAGATACGCAGTATTTT.

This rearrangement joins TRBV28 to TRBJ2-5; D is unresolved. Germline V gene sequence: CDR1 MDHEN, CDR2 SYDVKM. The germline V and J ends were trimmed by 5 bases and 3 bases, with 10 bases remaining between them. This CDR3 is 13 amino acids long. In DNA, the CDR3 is TGTGCCAGCAGTCTAGAGGTTGAAGAGACCCAGTACTTC. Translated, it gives CASSLEVEETQYF.

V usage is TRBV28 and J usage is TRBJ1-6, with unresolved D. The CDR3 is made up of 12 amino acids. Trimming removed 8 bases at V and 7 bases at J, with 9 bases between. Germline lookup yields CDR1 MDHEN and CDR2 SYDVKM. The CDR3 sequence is CASDLGNSPLHF. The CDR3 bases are TGTGCCAGCGACTTAGGGAATTCACCCCTCCACTTT.

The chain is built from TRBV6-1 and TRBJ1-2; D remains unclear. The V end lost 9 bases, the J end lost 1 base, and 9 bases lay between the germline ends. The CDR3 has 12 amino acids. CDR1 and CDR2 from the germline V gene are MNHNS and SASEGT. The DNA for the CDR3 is TGTGCCAGTAGGAGATTTAACTATGGCTACACCTTC. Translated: CASRRFNYGYTF.

The CDR3 DNA sequence: TGCAGTGCTAGTTACAGGGGAGGAAACACCATATATTTT. Its translation is CSASYRGGNTIYF. The V gene is TRBV20-1, the J gene TRBJ1-3; TRBD1 agrees at 7 bases. The CDR3 contains 13 residues. The junction had 3 bases not matched to a gene; V was cut back by 3 bases and J by 4 bases. CDR1 is DFQATT, CDR2 SNEGSKA, per germline (reference sequence).

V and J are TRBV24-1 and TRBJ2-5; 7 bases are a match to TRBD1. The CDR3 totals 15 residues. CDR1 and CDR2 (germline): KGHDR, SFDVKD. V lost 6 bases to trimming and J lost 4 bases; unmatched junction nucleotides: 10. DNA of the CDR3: TGTGCCACCAGTCATCACGCAGGGGGACCAGAGACCCAGTACTTC. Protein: CATSHHAGGPETQYF.

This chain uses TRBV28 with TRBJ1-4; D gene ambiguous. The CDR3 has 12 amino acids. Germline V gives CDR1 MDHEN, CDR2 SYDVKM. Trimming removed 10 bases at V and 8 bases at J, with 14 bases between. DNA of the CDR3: TGTGCCACAGGTCCCTTGGGAGAAAAACTGTTTTTT. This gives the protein CATGPLGEKLFF.

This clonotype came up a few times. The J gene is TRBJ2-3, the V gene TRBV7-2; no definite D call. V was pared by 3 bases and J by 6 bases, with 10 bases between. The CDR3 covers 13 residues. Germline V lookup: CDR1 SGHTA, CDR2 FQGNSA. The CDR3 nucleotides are TGTGCCAGCAGCTTCCCTGGGCGGGATACGCAGTATTTT. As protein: CASSFPGRDTQYF.

This CDR3 reads CASSLAAGGEGETQYF. DNA for the CDR3: TGTGCCAGCAGCTTAGCGGCGGGGGGGGAGGGGGAGACCCAGTACTTC. The rearrangement uses TRBV11-2 and TRBJ2-5; 9 positions agree with TRBD2. The V segment lost 1 base and the J segment 5 bases; nucleotides outside the gene matches: 8. This CDR3 spans 16 amino acids. Germline assignment: CDR1 SGHAT and CDR2 FQNNGV.

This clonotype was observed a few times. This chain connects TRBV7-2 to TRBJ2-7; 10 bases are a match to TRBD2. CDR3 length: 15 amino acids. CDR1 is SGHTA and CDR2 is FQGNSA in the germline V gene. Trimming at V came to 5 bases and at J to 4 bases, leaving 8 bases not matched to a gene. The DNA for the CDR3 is TGTGCCAGCAGCAGAGGACTAGCGGAACTTTACGAGCAGTACTTC. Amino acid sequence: CASSRGLAELYEQYF.

The CDR3 DNA is TGCGCCAGCAGCTTGGGGGGACAGTCCTACGAGCAGTACTTC. Translation gives CASSLGGQSYEQYF. The chain combines TRBV5-1 with TRBJ2-7; TRBD1 agrees at 7 bases. This CDR3 has 14 amino acids. Germline lookup yields CDR1 SGHRS and CDR2 YFSETQ. The J segment lost 1 base and the V segment lost 0 bases, leaving 1 base of the junction unmatched.

This CDR3 is CASSFEMAQPQHF. Here the CDR3 DNA reads TGTGCCAGCAGTTTTGAAATGGCTCAGCCCCAGCATTTT. The chain uses TRBV12-3 or TRBV12-4 and TRBJ1-5; D unresolved. Trimming removed 3 bases from V and 6 bases from J, with 9 bases in between. The CDR3 has 13 residues.

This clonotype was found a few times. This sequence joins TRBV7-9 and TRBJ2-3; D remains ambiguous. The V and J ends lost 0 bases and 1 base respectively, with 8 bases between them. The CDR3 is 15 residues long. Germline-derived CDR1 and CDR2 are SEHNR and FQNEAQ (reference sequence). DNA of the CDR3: TGTGCCAGCAGCTTAGCGGGGTTAGGCACAGATACGCAGTATTTT. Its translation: CASSLAGLGTDTQYF.

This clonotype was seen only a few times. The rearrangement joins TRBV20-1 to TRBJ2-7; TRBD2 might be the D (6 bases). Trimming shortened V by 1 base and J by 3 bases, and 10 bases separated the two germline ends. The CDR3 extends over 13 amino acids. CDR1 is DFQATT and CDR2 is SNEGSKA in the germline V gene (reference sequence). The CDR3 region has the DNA TGCAGTGCTAGAGGGGGGGAAGACTACGAGCAGTACTTC. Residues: CSARGGEDYEQYF.

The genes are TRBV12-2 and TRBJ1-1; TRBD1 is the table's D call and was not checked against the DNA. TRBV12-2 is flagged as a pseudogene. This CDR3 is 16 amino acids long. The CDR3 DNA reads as TGTGCAAGTCGCTTAGCTTGGGGGGCGGTGGACACTGAAGCTTTCTTT. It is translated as CASRLAWGAVDTEAFF.

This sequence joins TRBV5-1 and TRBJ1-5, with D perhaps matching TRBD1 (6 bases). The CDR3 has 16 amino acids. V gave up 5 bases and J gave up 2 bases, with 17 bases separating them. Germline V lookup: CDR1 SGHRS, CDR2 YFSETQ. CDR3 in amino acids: CASSLGADMGNQPQHF. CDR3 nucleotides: TGCGCCAGCAGTCTGGGGGCGGACATGGGCAATCAGCCCCAGCATTTT.

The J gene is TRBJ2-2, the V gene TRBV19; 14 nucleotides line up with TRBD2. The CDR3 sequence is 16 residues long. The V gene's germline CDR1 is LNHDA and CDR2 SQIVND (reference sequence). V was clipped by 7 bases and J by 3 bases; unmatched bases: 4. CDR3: CASTETSGGDTGELFF. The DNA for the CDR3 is TGTGCCAGTACAGAGACTAGCGGGGGGGACACCGGGGAGCTGTTTTTT.

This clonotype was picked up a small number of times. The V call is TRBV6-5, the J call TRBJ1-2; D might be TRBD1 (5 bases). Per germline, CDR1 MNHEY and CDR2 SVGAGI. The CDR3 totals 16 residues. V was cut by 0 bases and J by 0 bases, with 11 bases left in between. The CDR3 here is CASSYSIQATNYGYTF. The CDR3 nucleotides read TGTGCCAGCAGTTACTCGATACAGGCGACTAACTATGGCTACACCTTC.